The rows below give T cell receptor beta chains drawn from one sample of a study of OX40 agonist ivuxolimab in advanced cancers. The repertoire was sequenced with immunoSEQ multiplex PCR; TCRdb's copy has only in-frame clones and lacks some. Here the sample spans approximately 82,000 clones, 85% to 90% being singletons. The sequencing used CD4+ or CD8+ T cells sorted from blood, collected in a trial of the OX40 agonist ivuxolimab. Receptors were obtained from an adult with an advanced solid tumor such as melanoma, head and neck, liver or kidney cancer. Each CDR3 is given with its conserved first and last residue. D genes are given only for firm matches. Part of the rows lack a size; the others show once, few, many or a class for expanded clones.

v_call: TRBV6-5; clone_size: -; d_call: -; j_call: TRBJ1-6; cdr3_aa: CASSATGQRGSPLHF; cdr3_nt: TGTGCCAGCAGTGCTACGGGACAACGCGGATCACCCCTCCACTTT
v_call: TRBV6-5; clone_size: few; d_call: -; j_call: TRBJ1-3; cdr3_aa: CASSSTDTIYF; cdr3_nt: TGTGCCAGCAGCTCGACTGACACCATATATTTT
v_call: TRBV12-5; clone_size: -; d_call: -; j_call: TRBJ2-7; cdr3_aa: CASGLGDEDRISYEQYF; cdr3_nt: TGTGCTAGTGGTTTGGGAGACGAAGACAGGATTTCCTACGAGCAGTACTTC
v_call: TRBV21-1; clone_size: -; d_call: -; j_call: TRBJ1-1; cdr3_aa: CASSKVSRGDNTEAFF; cdr3_nt: TGTGCCAGCAGCAAAGTCAGTCGGGGGGATAACACTGAAGCTTTCTTT
v_call: TRBV28; clone_size: -; d_call: -; j_call: TRBJ2-5; cdr3_aa: CASLRGPQGSETQYF; cdr3_nt: TGTGCCAGCCTCCGAGGACCACAGGGCTCGGAGACCCAGTACTTC
v_call: TRBV19; clone_size: -; d_call: TRBD1; j_call: TRBJ2-2; cdr3_aa: CASSPRGTGNTGELFF; cdr3_nt: TGTGCCAGTAGTCCAAGGGGGACAGGGAACACCGGGGAGCTGTTTTTT
v_call: TRBV30; clone_size: once; d_call: -; j_call: TRBJ1-6; cdr3_aa: CAWSIAGYNSPLHF; cdr3_nt: TGTGCCTGGAGTATCGCTGGGTACAATTCACCCCTCCACTTT
v_call: TRBV6-1; clone_size: -; d_call: -; j_call: TRBJ2-5; cdr3_aa: CASSEVGGQETQYF; cdr3_nt: TGTGCCAGCAGTGAAGTGGGGGGTCAAGAGACCCAGTACTTC
v_call: TRBV7-4; clone_size: -; d_call: -; j_call: TRBJ2-3; cdr3_aa: CASSLGGQYTDTQYF; cdr3_nt: TGTGCCAGCAGCTTGGGGGGTCAGTACACAGATACGCAGTATTTT
v_call: TRBV5-1; clone_size: -; d_call: TRBD1; j_call: TRBJ1-5; cdr3_aa: CASSPGTGEGQPQHF; cdr3_nt: TGCGCCAGCAGCCCCGGGACAGGGGAAGGTCAGCCCCAGCATTTT
v_call: TRBV13; clone_size: once; d_call: -; j_call: TRBJ1-6; cdr3_aa: CASSLQQGGKNSPLHF; cdr3_nt: TGTGCCAGCAGCCTACAACAGGGTGGGAAGAACTCACCCCTCCACTTT
v_call: TRBV9; clone_size: -; d_call: -; j_call: TRBJ2-1; cdr3_aa: CASSGLAGALDPYKQFF; cdr3_nt: TGTGCCAGCAGCGGTTTGGCAGGGGCCCTAGACCCTTACAAGCAGTTCTTC
v_call: TRBV27; clone_size: -; d_call: -; j_call: TRBJ1-1; cdr3_aa: CASSPQPGANTEAFF; cdr3_nt: TGTGCCAGCAGTCCTCAACCCGGGGCGAACACTGAAGCTTTCTTT
v_call: TRBV5-1; clone_size: once; d_call: -; j_call: TRBJ2-6; cdr3_aa: CASVPGQVFSGANVLTF; cdr3_nt: TGCGCCAGCGTTCCGGGACAAGTTTTTTCTGGGGCCAACGTCCTGACTTTC
v_call: TRBV11-2; clone_size: -; d_call: -; j_call: TRBJ2-5; cdr3_aa: CASSLDMGRQETQYF; cdr3_nt: TGTGCCAGCAGCTTAGATATGGGGAGGCAAGAGACCCAGTACTTC
v_call: TRBV5-1; clone_size: -; d_call: -; j_call: TRBJ2-6; cdr3_aa: CASSFEPSGANVLTF; cdr3_nt: TGCGCCAGCAGCTTTGAACCCTCTGGGGCCAACGTCCTGACTTTC
v_call: TRBV7-9; clone_size: -; d_call: TRBD1; j_call: TRBJ1-2; cdr3_aa: CASIVAGTAFYGYTF; cdr3_nt: TGTGCCAGCATCGTGGCTGGGACAGCGTTCTATGGCTACACCTTC
v_call: TRBV7-3; clone_size: -; d_call: -; j_call: TRBJ1-5; cdr3_aa: CASSLSGGNQPQHF; cdr3_nt: TGTGCCAGCAGCTTAAGCGGGGGGAATCAGCCCCAGCATTTT
v_call: TRBV10-3; clone_size: -; d_call: -; j_call: TRBJ2-2; cdr3_aa: CAIRDSSGELFF; cdr3_nt: TGTGCCATCAGGGACAGCTCCGGGGAGCTGTTTTTT
v_call: TRBV5-4; clone_size: -; d_call: -; j_call: TRBJ1-6; cdr3_aa: CASSFSGPANSPLHF; cdr3_nt: TGTGCCAGCAGCTTCTCGGGACCTGCCAATTCACCCCTCCACTTT
v_call: TRBV5-1; clone_size: -; d_call: TRBD1; j_call: TRBJ2-1; cdr3_aa: CASSLVTTGTGIGNEQFF; cdr3_nt: TGCGCCAGCAGCTTGGTGACAACCGGGACAGGGATAGGCAATGAGCAGTTCTTC
v_call: TRBV6-5; clone_size: -; d_call: -; j_call: TRBJ2-7; cdr3_aa: CASSPRVWVSYEQYF; cdr3_nt: TGTGCCAGCAGTCCCCGGGTCTGGGTCTCCTACGAGCAGTACTTC
v_call: TRBV5-1; clone_size: -; d_call: -; j_call: TRBJ2-3; cdr3_aa: CASSLEASSTDTQYF; cdr3_nt: TGCGCCAGCAGCTTGGAGGCATCATCCACAGATACGCAGTATTTT
v_call: TRBV11-2; clone_size: once; d_call: TRBD2; j_call: TRBJ2-3; cdr3_aa: CASSSGGLDTQYF; cdr3_nt: TGTGCCAGCAGCTCGGGAGGGTTAGATACGCAGTATTTT
v_call: TRBV29-1; clone_size: few; d_call: -; j_call: TRBJ1-1; cdr3_aa: CSVVQGRRAFF; cdr3_nt: TGCAGCGTTGTACAGGGACGGCGGGCTTTCTTT
v_call: TRBV9; clone_size: -; d_call: TRBD2; j_call: TRBJ2-5; cdr3_aa: CASSVGEGETQYF; cdr3_nt: TGTGCCAGCAGCGTAGGGGAGGGGGAGACCCAGTACTTC
v_call: TRBV18; clone_size: -; d_call: -; j_call: TRBJ1-2; cdr3_aa: CASSPPTRPNYGYTF; cdr3_nt: TGTGCCAGCTCACCCCCGACCCGGCCGAACTATGGCTACACCTTC
v_call: TRBV5-6; clone_size: once; d_call: -; j_call: TRBJ1-2; cdr3_aa: CATSGLRNGGYTF; cdr3_nt: TGTGCCACTTCGGGACTTCGTAACGGTGGCTACACCTTC
v_call: TRBV10-3; clone_size: -; d_call: -; j_call: TRBJ2-7; cdr3_aa: CAISGQGYEQYF; cdr3_nt: TGTGCCATCAGTGGGCAGGGTTACGAGCAGTACTTC
v_call: TRBV28; clone_size: -; d_call: -; j_call: TRBJ1-3; cdr3_aa: CASRRSGSGNTIYF; cdr3_nt: TGTGCCAGCAGAAGATCGGGTTCTGGAAACACCATATATTTT
v_call: TRBV28; clone_size: -; d_call: -; j_call: TRBJ2-5; cdr3_aa: CASATGPETQYF; cdr3_nt: TGTGCCAGCGCGACGGGCCCAGAGACCCAGTACTTC
v_call: TRBV10-3; clone_size: -; d_call: -; j_call: TRBJ1-5; cdr3_aa: CAISESGGQPQHF; cdr3_nt: TGTGCCATCAGTGAGTCAGGGGGACAGCCCCAGCATTTT
v_call: TRBV18; clone_size: -; d_call: -; j_call: TRBJ1-3; cdr3_aa: CASRGNGNTIYF; cdr3_nt: TGTGCCAGCCGAGGGAATGGAAACACCATATATTTT
v_call: TRBV6-1; clone_size: -; d_call: -; j_call: TRBJ2-7; cdr3_aa: CASSERGLTYEQYF; cdr3_nt: TGTGCCAGCAGTGAACGGGGCCTAACCTACGAGCAGTACTTC
v_call: TRBV28; clone_size: -; d_call: TRBD2; j_call: TRBJ2-1; cdr3_aa: CARRTSGPYNEQFF; cdr3_nt: TGTGCCAGGCGGACTAGCGGACCCTACAATGAGCAGTTCTTC
v_call: TRBV29-1; clone_size: -; d_call: TRBD1; j_call: TRBJ2-7; cdr3_aa: CSVWTGADEQYF; cdr3_nt: TGCAGCGTCTGGACAGGGGCTGACGAGCAGTACTTC
v_call: TRBV27; clone_size: medium-sized; d_call: TRBD1; j_call: TRBJ2-1; cdr3_aa: CASSLMDRGRPYNEQFF; cdr3_nt: TGTGCCAGCAGTTTAATGGACAGGGGTCGGCCCTACAATGAGCAGTTCTTC
v_call: TRBV15; clone_size: -; d_call: -; j_call: TRBJ2-5; cdr3_aa: CATSRDEETQYF; cdr3_nt: TGTGCCACCAGCAGGGACGAAGAGACCCAGTACTTC
v_call: TRBV14; clone_size: -; d_call: -; j_call: TRBJ2-2; cdr3_aa: CASSPILGLNTGELFF; cdr3_nt: TGTGCCAGCAGCCCCATTTTGGGCCTAAACACCGGGGAGCTGTTTTTT
v_call: TRBV11-2; clone_size: -; d_call: -; j_call: TRBJ2-1; cdr3_aa: CASSLPPETNEQFF; cdr3_nt: TGTGCCAGCAGCTTACCCCCGGAAACGAATGAGCAGTTCTTC
v_call: TRBV7-2; clone_size: -; d_call: -; j_call: TRBJ2-5; cdr3_aa: CASSLARFQETQYF; cdr3_nt: TGTGCCAGCAGCTTAGCTCGGTTCCAAGAGACCCAGTACTTC